These T cell receptor beta chains were read from a single sample in a study of T cell responses to AZD1222 COVID-19 vaccine. Libraries were prepared by immunoSEQ multiplex PCR; TCRdb keeps only in-frame clonotypes and omits some of them. The table lists fewer than 110,000 clones, more than 70% of them singletons. Source: peripheral blood, taken on day 0 of AZD1222 vaccination. All receptors derive from an adult in good health. Each CDR3 is given with its conserved first and last residue. The D gene is left open where the match is weak. Size is omitted from some rows. Given values are once, few, many or a class for expanded clones.

D: TRBD2
J: TRBJ2-7
V: TRBV30
size: .
CDR3: CAWSHSGYGREEQYF
DNA: TGTGCCTGGAGTCATTCCGGGTACGGGCGGGAGGAGCAGTACTTC

D: .
J: TRBJ1-6
V: TRBV9
size: .
CDR3: CASSVEGVGSPLHF
DNA: TGTGCCAGCAGCGTAGAAGGGGTCGGTTCACCCCTCCACTTT

D: .
J: TRBJ2-7
V: TRBV5-4
size: .
CDR3: CASSWGPSYEQYF
DNA: TGTGCCAGCTCGTGGGGACCCTCCTACGAGCAGTACTTC

D: .
J: TRBJ1-5
V: TRBV4-1
size: .
CDR3: CASSQSREQPSNQPQHF
DNA: TGCGCCAGCAGCCAATCCAGGGAACAGCCGAGCAATCAGCCCCAGCATTTT

D: .
J: TRBJ2-3
V: TRBV6-4
size: once
CDR3: CASSELASTDTQYF
DNA: TGTGCCAGCAGTGAACTAGCTAGCACAGATACGCAGTATTTT

D: .
J: TRBJ2-2
V: TRBV13
size: .
CDR3: CASSFGPSVRSGELFF
DNA: TGTGCCAGCAGCTTTGGGCCCTCAGTCCGGTCCGGGGAGCTGTTTTTT

D: .
J: TRBJ2-3
V: TRBV5-8
size: .
CDR3: CASSLDLGSASTDTQYF
DNA: TGTGCCAGCAGCTTGGATCTCGGCTCCGCTAGCACAGATACGCAGTATTTT

D: .
J: TRBJ1-1
V: TRBV7-8
size: .
CDR3: CASSTQQNTEAFF
DNA: TGTGCCAGCAGCACTCAACAGAACACTGAAGCTTTCTTT

D: .
J: TRBJ2-7
V: TRBV15
size: .
CDR3: CATSRERRADNSEQYF
DNA: TGTGCCACCAGCAGAGAGCGGCGGGCGGATAATTCCGAGCAGTACTTC

D: .
J: TRBJ1-4
V: TRBV27
size: .
CDR3: CASSPYQGLNNEKLFF
DNA: TGTGCCAGCAGTCCATACCAGGGGCTAAATAATGAAAAACTGTTTTTT

D: TRBD2
J: TRBJ2-1
V: TRBV18
size: .
CDR3: CASSQGLGGNEQFF
DNA: TGTGCCAGCTCCCAGGGACTAGGGGGAAATGAGCAGTTCTTC

D: .
J: TRBJ2-6
V: TRBV18
size: .
CDR3: CASSVSGANVLTF
DNA: TGTGCCAGCTCTGTCTCTGGGGCCAACGTCCTGACTTTC

D: TRBD1
J: TRBJ1-1
V: TRBV7-2
size: .
CDR3: CASSLGFDRVSTEAFF
DNA: TGTGCCAGCAGCTTAGGATTCGACAGGGTATCCACTGAAGCTTTCTTT

D: TRBD1
J: TRBJ1-2
V: TRBV9
size: few
CDR3: CASSVANPTGGPNYGYTF
DNA: TGTGCCAGCAGCGTAGCTAATCCGACAGGGGGGCCTAACTATGGCTACACCTTC

D: TRBD2
J: TRBJ2-2
V: TRBV9
size: .
CDR3: CASSSLAGPVPTGELFF
DNA: TGTGCCAGCAGCTCACTAGCGGGGCCGGTCCCCACCGGGGAGCTGTTTTTT

D: .
J: TRBJ2-2
V: TRBV30
size: .
CDR3: CAWSVGYSTGELFF
DNA: TGTGCCTGGAGTGTAGGGTATTCCACCGGGGAGCTGTTTTTT

D: .
J: TRBJ1-5
V: TRBV7-2
size: few
CDR3: CASSLDNSRQPQHF
DNA: TGTGCCAGCAGCTTAGACAACAGCAGGCAGCCCCAGCATTTT

D: TRBD1
J: TRBJ2-5
V: TRBV7-2
size: .
CDR3: CASRGQIQETQYF
DNA: TGTGCCAGCAGGGGACAGATCCAAGAGACCCAGTACTTC

D: TRBD2
J: TRBJ2-1
V: TRBV7-3
size: once
CDR3: CASSLLASGKSEQFF
DNA: TGTGCCAGCAGCTTACTCGCTAGCGGGAAGAGTGAGCAGTTCTTC

D: .
J: TRBJ1-4
V: TRBV6-7
size: .
CDR3: CASSDDRQLEKLFF
DNA: TGTGCCAGCAGTGACGACAGGCAACTGGAAAAACTGTTTTTT

D: .
J: TRBJ2-2
V: TRBV7-2
size: .
CDR3: CASSLGSNTGELFF
DNA: TGTGCCAGCAGCTTAGGGTCGAACACCGGGGAGCTGTTTTTT

D: .
J: TRBJ2-5
V: TRBV3-1/TRBV3-2
size: .
CDR3: CASSQSGPETQYF
DNA: TGTGCCAGCAGCCAAAGTGGGCCCGAGACCCAGTACTTC

D: .
J: TRBJ1-1
V: TRBV27
size: .
CDR3: CASSFRLKGTVNTEAFF
DNA: TGTGCCAGCAGTTTCCGATTAAAGGGGACGGTGAACACTGAAGCTTTCTTT

D: .
J: TRBJ1-5
V: TRBV23-1
size: .
CDR3: CASSPFRGHQPQHF
DNA: TGCGCCAGCAGTCCCTTTCGGGGCCATCAGCCCCAGCATTTT

D: TRBD1
J: TRBJ1-2
V: TRBV6-2/TRBV6-3
size: once
CDR3: CASSTQTGLLYNYGYTF
DNA: TGTGCCAGCAGTACGCAGACAGGGCTGCTTTACAACTATGGCTACACCTTC

D: TRBD1
J: TRBJ2-7
V: TRBV7-6
size: once
CDR3: CASSLALGTGYEQYF
DNA: TGTGCCAGCAGCTTAGCGCTAGGGACAGGCTACGAGCAGTACTTC

D: .
J: TRBJ2-7
V: TRBV12-3/TRBV12-4
size: .
CDR3: CASSRDGYEQYF
DNA: TGTGCCAGCAGTCGGGACGGCTACGAGCAGTACTTC

D: TRBD2
J: TRBJ2-1
V: TRBV28
size: .
CDR3: CASREGAGAPPNEQFF
DNA: TGTGCCAGCAGGGAAGGGGCGGGAGCCCCTCCCAATGAGCAGTTCTTC

D: .
J: TRBJ1-2
V: TRBV30
size: .
CDR3: CAWSKGPNYGYTF
DNA: TGTGCCTGGAGTAAGGGTCCCAACTATGGCTACACCTTC